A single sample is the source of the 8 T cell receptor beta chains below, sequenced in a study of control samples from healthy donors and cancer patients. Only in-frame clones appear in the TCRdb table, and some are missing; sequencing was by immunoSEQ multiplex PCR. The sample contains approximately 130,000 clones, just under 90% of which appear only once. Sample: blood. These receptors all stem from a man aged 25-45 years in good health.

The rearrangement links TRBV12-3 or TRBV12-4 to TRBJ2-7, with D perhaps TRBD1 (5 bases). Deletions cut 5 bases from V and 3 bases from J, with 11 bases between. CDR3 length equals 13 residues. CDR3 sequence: CASSIREFYEQYF. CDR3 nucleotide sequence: TGTGCCAGCAGTATCAGGGAATTCTACGAGCAGTACTTC.

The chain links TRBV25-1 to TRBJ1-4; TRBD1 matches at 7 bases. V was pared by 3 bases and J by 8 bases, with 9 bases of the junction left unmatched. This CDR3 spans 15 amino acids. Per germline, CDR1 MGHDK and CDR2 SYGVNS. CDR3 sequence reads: CASSEGTGVAEKLFF. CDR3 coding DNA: TGTGCCAGCAGTGAGGGTACAGGGGTAGCCGAAAAACTGTTTTTT.

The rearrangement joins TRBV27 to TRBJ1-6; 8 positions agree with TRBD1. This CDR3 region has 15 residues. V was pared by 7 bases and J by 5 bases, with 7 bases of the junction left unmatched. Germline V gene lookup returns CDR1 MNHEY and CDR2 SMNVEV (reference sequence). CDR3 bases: TGTGCCAGCACCGTCATGGACAGGGATAATTCACCCCTCCACTTT. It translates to CASTVMDRDNSPLHF.

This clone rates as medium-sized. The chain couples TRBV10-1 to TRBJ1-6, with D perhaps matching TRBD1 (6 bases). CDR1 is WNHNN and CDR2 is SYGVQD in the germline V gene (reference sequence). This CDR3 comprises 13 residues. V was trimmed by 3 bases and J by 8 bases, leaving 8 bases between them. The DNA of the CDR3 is TGCGCCAGCAGTGAAAGACAGGATTCACCCCTCCACTTT. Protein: CASSERQDSPLHF.

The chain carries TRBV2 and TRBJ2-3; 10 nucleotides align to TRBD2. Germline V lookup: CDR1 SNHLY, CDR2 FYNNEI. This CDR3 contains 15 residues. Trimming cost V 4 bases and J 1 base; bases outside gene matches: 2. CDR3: CASSVGTSGTDTQYF. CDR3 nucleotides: TGTGCCAGCAGTGTCGGGACTAGCGGCACAGATACGCAGTATTTT.

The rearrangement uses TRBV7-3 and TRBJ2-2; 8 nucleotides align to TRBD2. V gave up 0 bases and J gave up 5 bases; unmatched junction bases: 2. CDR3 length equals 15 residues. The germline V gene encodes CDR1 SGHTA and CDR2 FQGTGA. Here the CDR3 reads CASSLTSGITGELFF. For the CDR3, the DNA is TGTGCCAGCAGCTTAACTAGCGGGATTACCGGGGAGCTGTTTTTT.

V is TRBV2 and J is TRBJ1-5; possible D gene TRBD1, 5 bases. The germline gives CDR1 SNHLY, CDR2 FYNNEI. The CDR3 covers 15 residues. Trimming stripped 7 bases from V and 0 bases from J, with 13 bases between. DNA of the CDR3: TGTGCCAGCACCCAAGACGGGACTAGCAATCAGCCCCAGCATTTT. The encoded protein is CASTQDGTSNQPQHF. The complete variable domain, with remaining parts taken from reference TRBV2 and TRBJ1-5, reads EPEVTQTPSHQVTQMGQEVILRCVPISNHLYFYWYRQILGQKVEFLVSFYNNEISEKSEIFDDQFSVERPDGSNFTLKIRSTKLEDSAMYFCASTQDGTSNQPQHFGDGTRLSIL.

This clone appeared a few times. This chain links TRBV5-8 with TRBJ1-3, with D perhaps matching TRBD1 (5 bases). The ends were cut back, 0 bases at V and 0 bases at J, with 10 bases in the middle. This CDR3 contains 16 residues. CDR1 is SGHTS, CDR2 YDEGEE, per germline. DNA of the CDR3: TGTGCCAGCAGCTTGGGCAGGGTCTTCTCTGGAAACACCATATATTTT. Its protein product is CASSLGRVFSGNTIYF. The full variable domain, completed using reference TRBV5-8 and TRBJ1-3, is EAGVTQSPTHLIKTRGQQATLRCSPISGHTSVYWYQQALGLGLQFLLWYDEGEERNRGNFPPRFSGRQFPNYSSELNVNALELEDSALYLCASSLGRVFSGNTIYFGEGSWLTVV.